This is a list of T cell receptor beta chains from one sample in a study of cytomegalovirus exposure and HLA in healthy donors. Method: immunoSEQ multiplex PCR; TCRdb's copy keeps in-frame clones and lacks some. The sample table sets out tens of thousands of clones. The sample consisted of PBMCs. The receptor source for this set is a woman aged 40 to 50 in good health and CMV-seropositive. Each CDR3 is given with its conserved first and last residue. A D gene is named only where the DNA matches it firmly.

j_call v_call d_call cdr3_nt cdr3_aa
TRBJ2-7 TRBV6-1 . TGTGCCAGCAGTGTTCTGACAGTTGCCTACGAGCAGTACTTC CASSVLTVAYEQYF
TRBJ2-1 TRBV30 TRBD2 TGTGCCTCGACCGTCCAATCTAGCGGGAGGGCTATAGATGAGCAGTTCTTC CASTVQSSGRAIDEQFF
TRBJ2-3 TRBV30 TRBD2 TGTGCCTGGATACCTGTGGGAGGGGCCATTCACACAGATACGCAGTATTTT CAWIPVGGAIHTDTQYF
TRBJ2-1 TRBV5-1 TRBD1 TGCGCCAGCAGTGACAGGGAAAACAATGAGCAGTTCTTC CASSDRENNEQFF
TRBJ2-7 TRBV30 . TGTGCCTGGAGTGCCCATGCTGGCCACTACGAGCAGTACTTC CAWSAHAGHYEQYF
TRBJ2-1 TRBV7-3 . TGTGCCAGCAGCTCCACCGCGGCCAGCTACGGGAGCAATGAGCAGTTCTTC CASSSTAASYGSNEQFF
TRBJ2-7 TRBV18 . TGTGCCAGCTCACCAGCTAGGCAGTCCTACGAGCAGTACTTC CASSPARQSYEQYF
TRBJ1-5 TRBV6-6 TRBD1 TGTGCCAGCAGAGATCACCAGGGGGCGAATCAGCCCCAGCATTTT CASRDHQGANQPQHF
TRBJ2-7 TRBV2 . TGTGCCAGCAGTGAAGGAGGGCAGGACTACGAGCAGTACTTC CASSEGGQDYEQYF
TRBJ1-2 TRBV5-1 . TGCGCCAGCAGCTTGGTTGGGACACCGAATACCTATGGCTACACCTTC CASSLVGTPNTYGYTF